The following is a T cell receptor (beta chain) sequence with its context. Its antigen is undetermined. This record belongs to a study of long-term antiretroviral therapy in people with HIV. Overall study: The earliest specimens came about a decade ahead of the 2015 immediate-ART recommendation. Study results and limitations: Among HIV repertoires, CDR3 length ranges were narrower than those of controls.

immunoSEQ v3.0 was run at survey level. Generated by immunoSEQ multiplex PCR, the TCRdb table keeps only in-frame clones and is missing some. The sample consists of 33,000 or so clones, approximately 85% of them appearing once. In each sample, roughly 0.95-10 million cryopreserved PBMC were present before DNA extraction. Germline V gene data show CDR1 as SGHTA and CDR2 as FQGNSA. V trimming: 2 bases; J trimming: 4 bases; junction bases outside the gene matches: 11. This CDR3 is built from 16 residues. This clonotype originated in a man aged 18 to 30 with HIV. The chain has TRBV7-2 and TRBJ2-7, with 7 positions matching TRBD1. Sequencing used unsorted PBMCs, obtained 0.3 years after starting antiretroviral therapy. Written as DNA, the CDR3 is TGTGCCAGCAGCTTACAGGCTACAGGGGTAGGGTACGAGCAGTACTTC. Residues: CASSLQATGVGYEQYF.